Below are 19 T cell receptor beta chains sequenced from a single sample in a study of T-cell reconstitution after alpha-beta-depleted transplantation in children. As it was prepared, the TCRbeta library received unique molecular identifiers. Via MiXCR, TCRdb re-called the PCR reads, giving one row per CDR3 protein. The sample holds a few hundred thousand distinct CDR3 sequences, over 9.5% seen once. The sequencing used PBMCs, collected before TCRalphabeta/CD19-depleted stem cell transplant. These receptor sequences come from a boy in the first two years of life with acute myeloid leukemia, due to receive a stem cell transplant.

This clonotype showed up many times. The chain is built from TRBV4-3 and TRBJ1-3; D unresolved. Deletions cut 5 bases from V and 4 bases from J, with 21 bases between. Germline CDR1 is LGHNA and CDR2 is YSLEER. This CDR3 spans 17 amino acids. CDR3 protein: CASSSGIWTVEGNTIYF. The CDR3 DNA reads as TGCGCCAGCAGCTCGGGTATTTGGACTGTGGAGGGAAACACCATATATTTT.

This chain connects TRBV7-2 to TRBJ2-3; 9 nucleotides agree with TRBD2. Trimming took 0 bases from V and 0 from J; bases not matched to a gene: 10. The CDR3 has 19 amino acids. Germline V lookup: CDR1 SGHTA, CDR2 FQGNSA. The chain's CDR3 is CASSLAISGGYTSTDTQYF. CDR3 nucleotides: TGTGCCAGCAGCTTAGCGATTAGCGGGGGTTATACTAGCACAGATACGCAGTATTTT.

This clonotype was counted only a few times. V and J are TRBV30 and TRBJ2-7; no definite D call. This CDR3 has 14 amino acids. V was pared by 0 bases and J by 2 bases, with 11 bases between. Germline V CDR1 and CDR2: GTSNPN, SVGIG (reference sequence). The CDR3 sequence is CAWSVPGPTYEQYF. Here the CDR3 DNA reads TGTGCCTGGAGTGTACCCGGCCCCACCTACGAGCAGTACTTC.

Many counts were recorded for this clonotype. The rearrangement links TRBV5-1 to TRBJ2-1, with 9 bases matching TRBD2. The CDR3 is 13 residues long. The germline V gene has CDR1 SGHRS and CDR2 YFSETQ. The V and J ends lost 7 bases and 8 bases, in that order; junction bases with no gene match: 7. The CDR3 coding sequence is TGCGCCAGCGGCGAAGCGGGGGGATATGAGCAGTTCTTC. Translating gives CASGEAGGYEQFF. Using reference TRBV5-1 and TRBJ2-1 for the parts outside the CDR3, the full variable domain is KAGVTQTPRYLIKTRGQQVTLSCSPISGHRSVSWYQQTPGQGLQFLFEYFSETQRNKGNFPGRFSGRQFSNSRSEMNVSTLELGDSALYLCASGEAGGYEQFFGPGTRLTVL.

The chain recombines TRBV7-4 with TRBJ1-1; D is uncertain. CDR3 length: 15 amino acids. Germline assignment: CDR1 SGHVT and CDR2 SQSDAQ. CDR3 sequence: CVSSLARGVGTEAFF. The CDR3 DNA reads as TGTGTGAGCAGCTTAGCGCGGGGAGTTGGCACTGAAGCTTTCTTT.

This clonotype was counted ten times or more. The chain carries TRBV28 and TRBJ2-5; TRBD2 aligns across 13 bases. Germline V gene lookup returns CDR1 MDHEN and CDR2 SYDVKM. The CDR3 length is 17 residues. Germline trimming cut 4 bases from V and 2 bases from J; bases unmatched to any gene: 7. The CDR3 is CASSWPLAGGRQETQYF. The CDR3 DNA is TGTGCCAGCAGTTGGCCACTAGCGGGAGGGAGACAAGAGACCCAGTACTTC.

This clonotype was seen ten or more times. The rearrangement links TRBV7-3 to TRBJ2-3, with TRBD2 matching 12 bases. V was pared by 3 bases and J by 5 bases, with 3 bases of the junction left unmatched. The CDR3 is 15 amino acids. Germline V gene sequence: CDR1 SGHTA, CDR2 FQGTGA. The chain's CDR3 is CASSFLAGGQDTQYF. The CDR3, as DNA: TGTGCCAGCAGCTTTCTAGCGGGGGGGCAAGATACGCAGTATTTT.

This clonotype was detected ten times or more. The chain is built from TRBV15 and TRBJ1-2; TRBD1 might be the D (6 bases). V lost 0 bases and J 4 bases, leaving 15 bases between the germline ends. Per germline, CDR1 LNHNV and CDR2 YYDKDF (reference sequence). CDR3 length equals 16 residues. For the CDR3, the DNA is TGTGCCACCAGCAGAGATATAGACAGGCTGCTCTATGGCTACACCTTC. It encodes CATSRDIDRLLYGYTF.

This clonotype came up once. A read error may be the cause here, since a much bigger clone is one base away. V gene TRBV20-1 combines with J gene TRBJ2-7, with a tentative D call TRBD2 (5 bases). Germline V lookup: CDR1 DFQATT, CDR2 SNEGSKA (reference sequence). V was clipped by 0 bases and J by 2 bases, with 14 bases between them. The CDR3 is 15 amino acids. In DNA form, the CDR3 reads TGCAGTGCTAGAGATAAAACGAGCGGACCCTACGAGCAGTACTTC. Its protein is CSARDKTSGPYEQYF.

This clonotype came up many times. The rearrangement uses TRBV6-5 and TRBJ2-4; D is unresolved. This CDR3 is built from 15 residues. Between the trimmed V and J ends, which lost 8 bases and 5 bases, there was a span of 19 bases. Per germline, CDR1 MNHEY and CDR2 SVGAGI. CDR3 bases: TGTGCCAGCCGACCCCTCGACGGAGAGGAAAACATTCAGTACTTC. It specifies CASRPLDGEENIQYF.

This clonotype was picked up many times. The CDR3 loop reads CASSSLPLGGYNEQFF. In nucleotides, the CDR3 is TGTGCCAGCAGTTCCCTTCCCCTGGGAGGCTACAATGAGCAGTTCTTC. The chain combines TRBV6-5 with TRBJ2-1, with D possibly being TRBD2 (6 bases). CDR3 length: 16 amino acids. Germline assignment: CDR1 MNHEY and CDR2 SVGAGI. With 4 bases removed from V and 3 bases from J, the gap between germline ends came to 16 bases.

This clonotype occurred many times. V gene TRBV28 combines with J gene TRBJ2-7, with D possibly matching TRBD1 (6 bases). In germline, CDR1 is MDHEN, CDR2 SYDVKM. V was pared by 2 bases and J by 4 bases, with 24 bases between. The CDR3 consists of 18 residues. The CDR3, as DNA: TGTGCCAGCAGTTTAAGACAGTGGGCAGGGGCCCCGACGTACGAGCAGTACTTC. This encodes CASSLRQWAGAPTYEQYF.

This clonotype occurred many times. The rearrangement joins TRBV27 to TRBJ1-2, with 9 bases aligning to TRBD1. Unmatched junction bases numbered 9, after V lost 5 bases and J lost 5 bases. The CDR3 contains 15 residues. Germline V gene sequence: CDR1 MNHEY, CDR2 SMNVEV (reference sequence). The DNA of the CDR3 is TGTGCCAGCAGTCCGGGGACAGGGTATTCTTATGGCTACACCTTC. Residues: CASSPGTGYSYGYTF.

The V and J genes are TRBV9 and TRBJ2-2, with D uncertain. The germline V gene encodes CDR1 SGDLS and CDR2 YYNGEE. Trimming took off 0 bases at V and 6 bases at J, with 6 bases between the two ends. CDR3 size: 13 residues. The CDR3 is CASSVVESGELFF. DNA for the CDR3: TGTGCCAGCAGCGTAGTCGAGTCCGGGGAGCTGTTTTTT.

Ten or more counts support this clonotype. The chain links TRBV10-3 to TRBJ2-4, with D perhaps TRBD2 (6 bases). The CDR3 has 15 amino acids. CDR1 is ENHRY and CDR2 is SYGVKD in the germline V gene. With 0 bases removed from V and 8 bases from J, the gap between germline ends came to 14 bases. The CDR3 bases are TGTGCCATCAGTGAGTCAGGGAGGAAGGTTGACATTCAGTACTTC. It encodes CAISESGRKVDIQYF.

This clonotype was recorded many times. The J gene is TRBJ1-1, the V gene TRBV20-1, with D maybe TRBD1 (5 bases). Germline V gene sequence: CDR1 DFQATT, CDR2 SNEGSKA (reference sequence). Trimming stripped 2 bases from V and 7 bases from J, with 14 bases between. The length of the CDR3 is 13 residues. The CDR3 sequence: CSARRSGLSEAFF. The CDR3 region has the DNA TGCAGTGCTAGACGATCAGGGTTGAGTGAAGCTTTCTTT.

Of note for this clonotype: A read error may be the cause here, since a much bigger clone is one base away. The chain couples TRBV30 to TRBJ2-7, with 7 positions matching TRBD1. Germline assignment: CDR1 GTSNPN and CDR2 SVGIG (reference sequence). CDR3 length: 14 amino acids. The trim removed 2 bases at V and 3 bases at J, leaving 7 bases unmatched. CDR3 sequence: CAWSIMGQHYEQYF. CDR3 nucleotides: TGTGCCTGGAGTATAATGGGACAGCACTACGAGCAGTACTTC.

This clonotype occurred many times. The CDR3 DNA is TGTGCCAGCAGGAAATCCGGGACAGGGGGCAGAAATGAGCAGTTCTTC. This codes for CASRKSGTGGRNEQFF. V and J are TRBV6-2 or TRBV6-3 and TRBJ2-1; 12 bases are a match to TRBD1. CDR3 length: 16 amino acids. After removal of 6 bases from V and 7 bases from J, the junction contained 10 bases not matched to a gene. Per germline, CDR1 MNHEY and CDR2 SVGEGT.

The V and J genes are TRBV27 and TRBJ2-7; TRBD2 matches at 7 bases. This CDR3 region has 15 residues. V lost 6 bases, J lost 0 bases, and 8 bases stayed unmatched. Germline V CDR1 and CDR2: MNHEY, SMNVEV (reference sequence). CDR3 amino acids: CASSPTGGSSYEQYF. The CDR3 nucleotides read TGTGCCAGCAGCCCCACGGGCGGGAGCTCCTACGAGCAGTACTTC.